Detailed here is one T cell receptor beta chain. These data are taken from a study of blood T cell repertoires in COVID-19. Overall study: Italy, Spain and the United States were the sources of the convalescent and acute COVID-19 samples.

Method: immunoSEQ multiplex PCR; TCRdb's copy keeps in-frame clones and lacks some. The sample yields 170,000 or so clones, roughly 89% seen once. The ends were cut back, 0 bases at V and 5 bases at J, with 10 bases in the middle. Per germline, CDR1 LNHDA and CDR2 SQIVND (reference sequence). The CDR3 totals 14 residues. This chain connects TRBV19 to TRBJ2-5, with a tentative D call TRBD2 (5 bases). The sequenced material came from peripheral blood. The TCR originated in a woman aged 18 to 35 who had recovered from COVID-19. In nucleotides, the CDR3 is TGTGCCAGTAGTATAGATGGGAGTTTGGAGACCCAGTACTTC. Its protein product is CASSIDGSLETQYF.